This T cell receptor (beta chain) is from a study of control samples from healthy donors and cancer patients. Germline CDR1 MDHEN, CDR2 SYDVKM. Deletions cut 7 bases from V and 7 bases from J, with 14 bases between. The CDR3 is 13 residues long. The method was immunoSEQ multiplex PCR; TCRdb's version includes in-frame clones alone and lacks a portion of them. The top ten clones hold approximately 12% of a sample with 250,000 to 300,000 clones, approximately 80% of them seen once. V gene TRBV28 combines with J gene TRBJ2-1, with D possibly matching TRBD1 (6 bases). This TCR derives from a woman in her fifties or sixties with lung cancer. The sample taken for sequencing was PBMCs. CDR3 DNA: TGTGCCAGCACCTCAGGGGCCACTAATGAGCAGTTCTTC. Amino acids: CASTSGATNEQFF. Full variable domain (remainder filled in from reference TRBV28 and TRBJ2-1): DVKVTQSSRYLVKRTGEKVFLECVQDMDHENMFWYRQDPGLGLRLIYFSYDVKMKEKGDIPEGYSVSREKKERFSLILESASTNQTSMYLCASTSGATNEQFFGPGTRLTVL.